The source of this TCR beta chain is a study of T cells in Graves' hyperthyroidism and ophthalmopathy. At least ten counts were recorded for this clonotype. Its target is unknown. Exclusion criteria comprised uncontrolled infection, other autoimmune disease, pregnancy or lactation. Researchers took RNA transcripts and amplified the TCR beta CDR3 regions from them. The TCR CDR3 first-round RT-PCR relied on the HTBI primer set. TCRdb reanalysed the multiplex PCR reads using MiXCR and keeps one entry per CDR3 protein. The sample holds about 350,000 distinct CDR3 sequences, approximately 15% seen once. Regarding the study as a whole: Ophthalmopathy prediction by the model preceded onset by a median approximately 5.9 months. Most clonotypes that expanded in the thyroid above 0.001 also showed up in blood.

The CDR3 contains 13 residues. Germline values: CDR1 SQVTM, CDR2 ANQGSEA. V gave up 6 bases and J gave up 4 bases; unmatched junction bases: 8. Material: blood. This TCR came from a woman in her twenties or thirties with Graves' hyperthyroidism. This sequence joins TRBV29-1 and TRBJ2-5, with 7 bases fitting TRBD1. The CDR3 DNA reads as TGCAGCGTCCTATTGACAGGGTCAGAGACCCAGTACTTC. Its protein product is CSVLLTGSETQYF.